This T cell receptor beta chain emerged from a study of vaccination and CD4 T cells after COVID-19. Study results and caveats: From a median of about 21 to 38, SARS-CoV-2-reactive clonotypes increased, though not significantly. Spike mono-reactivity was found in 304 of 307 vaccine-specific clones from convalescent patients. The study examined relatively few convalescent patients and included no early post-infection timepoints.

For this clonotype: No antigen is known for it.

CDR1 and CDR2 (germline): MNHEY, SVGAGI. V was pared by 2 bases and J by 4 bases, with 7 bases of the junction left unmatched. This CDR3 spans 15 amino acids. Sequenced with the Oncomine TCR Beta short-read assay was DNA taken from cultured CD4+ T cells. Genomic DNA extraction was carried out from cultured CD4+ T cells. From the PCR reads, TCRdb called clonotypes with MiXCR, one entry per CDR3 protein. The sample consists of just under 20,000 distinct CDR3 sequences, approximately 52% of them appearing once. Treatment indicated: roughly 10-day PBMC culture with coronavirus spike peptide pools or control peptides (ViraFEST assay).

This chain connects TRBV6-5 to TRBJ1-1, with TRBD1 matching over 7 bases. Sequencing input: CD4+ T cells from blood, cultured in vitro. This clonotype was sampled from a human donor who had recovered from COVID-19. In DNA, the CDR3 is TGTGCCAGCAGTTACGGGACAGTAGGAGCCACTGAAGCTTTCTTT. It encodes CASSYGTVGATEAFF.